These T cell receptor beta chains were read from a single sample in a study of a mutant IDH1 vaccine in newly diagnosed glioma. Clones were read by immunoSEQ multiplex PCR, and TCRdb kept only the in-frame ones, dropping some. The sample gives about 65,000 clones, around 84% of which show up once; 4% is in the top ten. The antigens these receptors bind are not known. This specimen was PBMCs, taken from a glioma patient whose treatment included an IDH1 peptide vaccine. The receptors here all came from a man aged 25-45 years with glioma. CDR3s include the opening cysteine and the closing phenylalanine or tryptophan. Each record gives: V gene, clone size, D gene, J gene, CDR3 DNA, CDR3 protein. A D gene is named only where the DNA matches it firmly. Rows give clone size only sometimes, using once, few, many, or a class for an expanded clone.

TRBV5-6	-	-	TRBJ2-5	TGTGCCAGCAGTAGTACCTTGGGGCTTTCAGAGACCCAGTACTTC	CASSSTLGLSETQYF
TRBV19	few	-	TRBJ1-5	TGTGCCAGTATAGGTTACCAGGGGAACGGACAGCCCCAGCATTTT	CASIGYQGNGQPQHF
TRBV2	-	-	TRBJ1-2	TGTGCCAGCAGTGACCGGGCGACTGGCTATGGCTACACCTTC	CASSDRATGYGYTF
TRBV11-1	-	-	TRBJ2-1	TGTGCCAGCAGCTTAAGACTACAAAATAATGAGCAGTTCTTC	CASSLRLQNNEQFF
TRBV5-1	once	-	TRBJ1-4	TGCGCCAGCAGCTCGGGACGGTCTAATGAAAAACTGTTTTTT	CASSSGRSNEKLFF
TRBV7-9	-	-	TRBJ2-3	TGTGCCAGCAGCTTAGGTCGCGGGCAGGGGTTTTTAATAGATACGCAGTATTTT	CASSLGRGQGFLIDTQYF
TRBV18	-	-	TRBJ1-2	TGTGCCAGCTCACCACTCGAGGGGTCCGGTTTTAACTATGGCTACACCTTC	CASSPLEGSGFNYGYTF
TRBV6-6	once	-	TRBJ1-2	TGTGCCAGCAGAGAAATGAACTATGGCTACACCTTC	CASREMNYGYTF
TRBV28	-	TRBD2	TRBJ2-5	TGTGCCAGCAACACCGGCGGGACTAGCTTGGAGACCCAGTACTTC	CASNTGGTSLETQYF
TRBV27	-	TRBD1	TRBJ1-6	TGTGCCAGCAGTTTATCGGGCGGAGGGGGCAGGGGTTCACCCCTCCACTTT	CASSLSGGGGRGSPLHF
TRBV28	-	-	TRBJ1-1	TGTGCCAGCAGGTTACCGAACACTGAAGCTTTCTTT	CASRLPNTEAFF
TRBV6-5	-	TRBD1	TRBJ2-2	TGTGCCAGCAGTGGGGACAGGGAATACACCGGGGAGCTGTTTTTT	CASSGDREYTGELFF
TRBV10-3	-	-	TRBJ1-1	TGTGCCATCAGTAACCACGGACGGGGTGACACTGAAGCTTTCTTT	CAISNHGRGDTEAFF
TRBV10-1	few	TRBD1	TRBJ1-2	TGCGCCAGCAGCGGACAGGGGCCTCGGTGGGGCTACACCTTC	CASSGQGPRWGYTF
TRBV18	-	TRBD1	TRBJ2-1	TGTGCCAGCTCACCCACAGGGGGCTCGAACAATGAGCAGTTCTTC	CASSPTGGSNNEQFF
TRBV28	-	TRBD1	TRBJ1-1	TGTGCCAGCACCTCTTCTACAGGGGTCAGTGAAGCTTTCTTT	CASTSSTGVSEAFF
TRBV6-5	-	-	TRBJ1-2	TGTGCTAGCAGTACCCTGTTGGGCGCAGTGCGGGGCTACACCTTC	CASSTLLGAVRGYTF
TRBV2	many	TRBD1	TRBJ1-5	TGTGCCAGCAGTGTAAACACGGACAGGGGGGGAGGCAATCAGCCCCAGCATTTT	CASSVNTDRGGGNQPQHF
TRBV28	few	-	TRBJ2-7	TGTGCCAGCAGTTCTGAGACGGTCGGGGGAAAGTACTTC	CASSSETVGGKYF
TRBV6-5	-	-	TRBJ1-4	TGTGCCAGCAGTTACTCGAGGGGTCCCCCCCCAAAACTGTTTTTT	CASSYSRGPPPKLFF
TRBV11-2	-	TRBD1	TRBJ1-6	TGTGCCAGCAGCCCACCGGACAGGGGTAATTCACCCCTCCACTTT	CASSPPDRGNSPLHF
TRBV18	-	TRBD1	TRBJ1-1	TGTGCCAGCTCACCAGTTAGGGGACAGCTCACTGAAGCTTTCTTT	CASSPVRGQLTEAFF
TRBV28	once	-	TRBJ1-1	TGTGCCAGCTCTGGAGCCGATCACGGGAACACTGAAGCTTTCTTT	CASSGADHGNTEAFF
TRBV5-5	-	TRBD1	TRBJ1-3	TGTGCCAGCCAGGGGGTACCTGGAAACACCATATATTTT	CASQGVPGNTIYF
TRBV7-8	-	-	TRBJ1-2	TGTGCCAGCAGCTTAATGGGAACAGGACACTATGGCTACACCTTC	CASSLMGTGHYGYTF
TRBV7-9	-	-	TRBJ1-3	TGTGCCAGCAGCTTAGCGGGCTCTGGAAACACCATATATTTT	CASSLAGSGNTIYF
TRBV19	-	-	TRBJ2-3	TGTGCCAGCAGTCCAGGGGACACAGATACGCAGTATTTT	CASSPGDTDTQYF
TRBV7-2	-	-	TRBJ1-5	TGTGCCAGCAGCCCGGGTCGATTATATAGCAATCAGCCCCAGCATTTT	CASSPGRLYSNQPQHF
TRBV13	-	-	TRBJ2-1	TGTGCCAGCAGCTTAGGTGGCTCCTACTCCTACAATGAGCAGTTCTTC	CASSLGGSYSYNEQFF
TRBV5-1	-	-	TRBJ1-6	TGCGCCAGCAGCTTGGCCGGGAGGTCCGCCCTCCACTTT	CASSLAGRSALHF
TRBV7-2	-	-	TRBJ2-7	TGTGCCAGCAGCTTTCTCACCTACGAGCAGTACTTC	CASSFLTYEQYF
TRBV6-1	-	-	TRBJ2-5	TGTGCCAGCCGGAACCTAATAAACGGGCAAGAGACCCAGTACTTC	CASRNLINGQETQYF
TRBV9	-	TRBD2	TRBJ2-3	TGTGCCAGCAGCGTCCGGGGACTAGGGCACGGAGATACGCAGTATTTT	CASSVRGLGHGDTQYF
TRBV5-4	few	TRBD1	TRBJ1-1	TGTGCCAGCAGCCCGGGACAGGGGACTGAAGCTTTCTTT	CASSPGQGTEAFF
TRBV5-4	-	TRBD1	TRBJ2-7	TGTGCCAGCAGCCAGCTTACAGGGGGCAACTCCTACGAGCAGTACTTC	CASSQLTGGNSYEQYF
TRBV5-6	-	TRBD2	TRBJ2-3	TGTGCCAGCAGCCTTAGCGGGGGGACGAGCACAGATACGCAGTATTTT	CASSLSGGTSTDTQYF
TRBV15	-	TRBD2	TRBJ2-7	TGTGCCACCAGCAGAGCGCGGGGGGCCTACGAGCAGTACTTC	CATSRARGAYEQYF
TRBV19	-	TRBD1	TRBJ1-6	TGTGCCAGTAGTATGACAGGGATCACCTATAATTCACCCCTCCACTTT	CASSMTGITYNSPLHF
TRBV6-5	-	TRBD2	TRBJ2-4	TGTGCCAGCAGTTCGTTAGCGGGTATAGCCAAAAACATTCAGTACTTC	CASSSLAGIAKNIQYF
TRBV10-2	-	TRBD2	TRBJ2-7	TGCGCCAGCAGTGTCCGGGGGGTTGGGTCCTACGAGCAGTACTTC	CASSVRGVGSYEQYF
TRBV2	-	-	TRBJ1-5	TGTGCCAGCGCCACTGGAGGGATTAGCAATCAGCCCCAGCATTTT	CASATGGISNQPQHF
TRBV6-6	-	-	TRBJ1-2	TGTGCCAGCAAGAAGGAGGAGAACTATGGCTACACCTTC	CASKKEENYGYTF
TRBV5-1	few	-	TRBJ1-6	TGCGCCAGCAGCTTGTCAGGAGACAATTCACCCCTCCACTTT	CASSLSGDNSPLHF
TRBV5-1	few	-	TRBJ1-1	TGCGCCAGCAGCATAACAAACCCCTCGACGGAAGCTTTCTTT	CASSITNPSTEAFF
TRBV5-8	-	-	TRBJ1-1	TGTGCCAGTCTTTGGCACACTGAAGCTTTCTTT	CASLWHTEAFF
TRBV11-3	-	-	TRBJ1-4	TGTGCCAGCAGCTTATCCCGTAATGAAAAACTGTTTTTT	CASSLSRNEKLFF
TRBV10-3	few	-	TRBJ1-1	TGTGCCGCCGGACAGAACACTGAAGCTTTCTTT	CAAGQNTEAFF
TRBV4-2	-	-	TRBJ2-2	TGTGCCAGCAGCCTCCAGGTTAACACCGGGGAGCTGTTTTTT	CASSLQVNTGELFF